This T cell receptor (beta chain) was identified in a study of cytomegalovirus exposure and HLA in healthy donors. The germline V gene has CDR1 SGHTA and CDR2 FQGNSA. The CDR3 has 14 residues. The V gene lost 3 bases and the J gene lost 1 base, with 9 bases spanning the gap. Findings and limits, study-wide: A highly shared variant cluster was judged a likely technical artifact.

13 Jbeta primers and 60 Vbeta primers were used for the PCR. The repertoire was sequenced with immunoSEQ multiplex PCR; TCRdb's copy has only in-frame clones and lacks some. Among 120,000 or so clones listed, around 75% were seen once. As for this clone: The antigen remains undetermined. Different DNA sequences within this sample yield the same CDR3.

This receptor was taken from a woman aged 40 to 50 in good health and CMV-seropositive. Specimen: PBMCs. The chain joins TRBV7-2 to TRBJ2-5; the D gene is possibly TRBD1 (6 bases). Here the CDR3 DNA reads TGTGCCAGCAGCTTCCAACAGGGCCAAGAGACCCAGTACTTC. As protein: CASSFQQGQETQYF.